This TCR beta chain was profiled in a study of PD-L1 blockade in urothelial cancer (dated by TCRdb to the late 2010s). As for the study more broadly: Therapy was started in about 2014 for all patients, and atezolizumab 1,200 mg was administered intravenously every 3 weeks. About nine tenths of the roughly 29 patients were identified as males with urothelial cancer of bladder origin, and a prior smoking history was reported by 18 of 29 patients. An ECOG performance status of 0 or 1 was recorded for the patients, and 0 to 3 prior chemotherapy regimens had been received by the patients. Blood samples were analyzed 3 weeks after the start of treatment (second dose) and 6 weeks after the start of treatment. Blood samples yielded a median of 141,255 T cells and more than 75,000 unique TCRs, with median clonality roughly 0.084. The study was an exploratory multi-omic analysis of somatic, immune and clinical correlates of response to PD-L1 blockade with atezolizumab in urothelial cancer. Pretreatment tumor samples and matched peripheral blood, collected serially before and after atezolizumab treatment, underwent TCR sequencing. Durable clinical benefit meant progression-free survival longer than 6 months, and TCR features were also tested against progression-free and overall survival. In the same patients, pretreatment tumors underwent whole exome sequencing and RNA sequencing in addition to TCR sequencing. Eight to ten patients achieved durable clinical benefit and roughly 20 did not. Approximately 30 patients had pretreatment blood TCR-seq, roughly 25 had at least one posttreatment blood collection, and roughly 25 had tumor TCR-seq.

Summary of the overall study and its limitations: A pretreatment peripheral blood TCR clonality below the median was linked to improved progression-free and overall survival. Among patients with durable benefit, tumor-associated TCR clones showed greater expansion in peripheral blood 3 weeks after treatment started (n ≈ 20, p = 0.022). Small sample size (n ≈ 28) and many exploratory analyses mean the results are intended to be hypothesis-generating.

Each PCR received spiked-in synthetic TCR analog templates so that absolute template abundance could be estimated from read counts. The immunoSEQ assay used bias-controlled V and J gene primers to amplify TCRbeta CDR3 regions from genomic DNA. Sequencing of rearranged TCRbeta segments was performed at approximately 20X coverage. The authors' analysis ran thus. Sequencing errors were corrected by clustering and CDR3s were annotated against IMGT to assign V, D and J genes. Downstream analyses used only productive TCRbeta rearrangements and left out out-of-frame or stop-codon sequences. Clonality was calculated as one minus the Shannon entropy normalized by the log of the number of unique productive sequences. Clones differing between time points or between blood and tumor were identified by Fisher's exact test with Benjamini-Hochberg correction at adjusted p below 0.01. In TCRdb, the immuneACCESS table is reduced to in-frame sequences with V and J assigned. These tables do not hold every clone; where another copy was compared, an unresolved V gene accounts for under half, and the others remain unexplained. V and J calls and clone size follow that table, whereas D and trimming were derived from the DNA. Present in this sample are more than 85,000 clones, over 80% of which were seen just once. The ten biggest clones cover 0.7% to 0.95% of the sample.

A cohort of about 30 patients with locally advanced or metastatic urothelial carcinoma, treated at Memorial Sloan Kettering on a trial protocol, was included. Peripheral blood mononuclear cells were collected pretreatment and during treatment, with between 1 and 8 total time points per patient. The Qiagen DNeasy Blood extraction kit was used to purify genomic DNA from total PBMCs and tumor samples. PBMCs were collected pretreatment and during treatment, and were isolated and stored as previously described. Concerning this clone: Its antigen is not yet known. No base qualities exist here, and no much larger clone lies one base off it.

CDR1 LNHNV and CDR2 YYDKDF are derived from the germline V gene (reference sequence). The CDR3 starts with the cysteine, ends with the phenylalanine, and has 13 residues. The only DNA kept is the CDR3, 39 bases in frame from the first base. At the junction V is shortened by 3 bases and J by 10 bases; bases outside the gene matches: 4. Sequencing used PBMCs, obtained around atezolizumab (anti-PD-L1) treatment. This TCR was sampled from a woman of 80 years or more with urothelial cancer. The sequence links TRBV15 to TRBJ1-1, with 11 middle bases fitting TRBD1. Here the CDR3 is given as CATSRDRGHAAFF. Read as DNA, the sequence is TGTGCCACCAGCAGGGACAGGGGGCACGCAGCTTTCTTT.